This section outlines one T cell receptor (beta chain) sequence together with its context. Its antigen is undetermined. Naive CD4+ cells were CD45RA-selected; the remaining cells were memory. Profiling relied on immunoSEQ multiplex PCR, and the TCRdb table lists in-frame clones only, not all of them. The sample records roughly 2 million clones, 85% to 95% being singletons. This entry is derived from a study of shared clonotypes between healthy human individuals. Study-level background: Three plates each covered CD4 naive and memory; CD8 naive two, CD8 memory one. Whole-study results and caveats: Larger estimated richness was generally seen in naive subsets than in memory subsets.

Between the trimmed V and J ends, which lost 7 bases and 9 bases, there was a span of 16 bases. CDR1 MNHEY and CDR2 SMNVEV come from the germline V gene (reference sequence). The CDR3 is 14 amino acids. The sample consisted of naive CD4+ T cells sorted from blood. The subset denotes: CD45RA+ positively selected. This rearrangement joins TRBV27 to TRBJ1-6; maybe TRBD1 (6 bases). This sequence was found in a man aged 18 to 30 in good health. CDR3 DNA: TGTGCCAGCAAGGAAAGAACAGGGACTTCACCCCTCCACTTT. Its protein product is CASKERTGTSPLHF.